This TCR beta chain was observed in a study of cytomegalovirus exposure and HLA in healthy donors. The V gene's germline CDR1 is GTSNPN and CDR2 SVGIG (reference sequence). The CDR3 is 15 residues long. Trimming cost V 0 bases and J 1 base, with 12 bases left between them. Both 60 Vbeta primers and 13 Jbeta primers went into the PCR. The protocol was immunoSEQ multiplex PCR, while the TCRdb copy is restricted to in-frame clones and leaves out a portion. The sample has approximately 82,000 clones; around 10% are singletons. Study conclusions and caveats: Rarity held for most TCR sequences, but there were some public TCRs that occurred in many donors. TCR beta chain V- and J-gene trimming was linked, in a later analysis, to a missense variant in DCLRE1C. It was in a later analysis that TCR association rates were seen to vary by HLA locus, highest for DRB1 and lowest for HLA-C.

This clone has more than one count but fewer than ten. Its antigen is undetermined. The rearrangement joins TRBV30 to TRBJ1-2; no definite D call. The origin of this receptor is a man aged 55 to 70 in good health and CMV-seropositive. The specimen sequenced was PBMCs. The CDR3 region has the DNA TGTGCCTGGAGTGTAAATCCAAGACTTAACTATGGCTACACCTTC. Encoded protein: CAWSVNPRLNYGYTF.